This T cell receptor (beta chain) was captured by sequencing in a study of Ad26.COV2.S vaccination and SARS-CoV-2 variants. V shed 6 bases and J shed 3 bases, with 23 bases lying between them. This CDR3 is built from 18 residues. From germline, CDR1 is MNHEY and CDR2 SVGEGT. Sample treatment: 15 to 20 received Ad26.COV2.S at low or high dose, single or two shots; 5 received placebo; per-sample allocation not given. After the first vaccine or placebo injection, samples were drawn on day 63. Clones were read by immunoSEQ multiplex PCR, and TCRdb kept only the in-frame ones, dropping some. In the table there are roughly 320,000 clones, around 87% of which are singletons.

The sample here was peripheral blood, taken in a trial of Ad26.COV2.S vaccine versus placebo. The TCR originated in a person aged 18-60 years who received the Ad26.COV2.S COVID-19 vaccine or a placebo. The chain links TRBV6-2 or TRBV6-3 to TRBJ2-2; the D is unclear. The CDR3 here is CASSPPPGASSYTGELFF. DNA of the CDR3: TGTGCCAGCAGCCCTCCTCCGGGCGCCTCCTCCTACACCGGGGAGCTGTTTTTT.